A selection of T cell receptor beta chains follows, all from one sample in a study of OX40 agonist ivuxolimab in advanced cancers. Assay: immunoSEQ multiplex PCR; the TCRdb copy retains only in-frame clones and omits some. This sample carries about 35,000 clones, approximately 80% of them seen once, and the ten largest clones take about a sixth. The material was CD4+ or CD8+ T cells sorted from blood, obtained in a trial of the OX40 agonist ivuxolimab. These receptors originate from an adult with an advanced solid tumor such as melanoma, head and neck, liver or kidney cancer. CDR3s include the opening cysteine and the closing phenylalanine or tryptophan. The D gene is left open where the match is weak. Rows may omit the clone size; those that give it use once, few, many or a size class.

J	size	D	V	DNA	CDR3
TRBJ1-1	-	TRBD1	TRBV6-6	TGTGCCAGCAGTTATTCCCCAGGGGGGAACACTGAAGCTTTCTTT	CASSYSPGGNTEAFF
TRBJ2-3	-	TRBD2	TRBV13	TGTGCCAGCAGCAAGCCGGGACTAGCGGGAGCCTATAGCACAGATACGCAGTATTTT	CASSKPGLAGAYSTDTQYF
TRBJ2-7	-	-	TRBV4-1	TGCGCCAGCAGCCAAGATCAGGGGACACCTTTTGACGAGCAGTACTTC	CASSQDQGTPFDEQYF
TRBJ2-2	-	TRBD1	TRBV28	TGTGCCAGCAGCAAGGACAGGGGGGGAGGCGGGGAGCTGTTTTTT	CASSKDRGGGGELFF
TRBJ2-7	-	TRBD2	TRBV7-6	TGTGCCAGCAGCCCACATAGCGGGAGGGTCTACGAGCAGTACTTC	CASSPHSGRVYEQYF
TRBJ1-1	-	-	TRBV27	TGTGCCAGCAGTCCAGGACCCAGAGGGACTGAAGCTTTCTTT	CASSPGPRGTEAFF
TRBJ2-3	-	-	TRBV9	TGTGCCAGCAGCGGCGGCTCTAGGAATACGCAGTATTTT	CASSGGSRNTQYF
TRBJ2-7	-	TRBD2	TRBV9	TGTGCCAGCAGCGTAGACCCGAGCCGGGACTACCTCTACGAGCAGTACTTC	CASSVDPSRDYLYEQYF
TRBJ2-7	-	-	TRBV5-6	TGTGCCAGCAGCCCCCCGGCTAGCGACGAGCAGTACTTC	CASSPPASDEQYF
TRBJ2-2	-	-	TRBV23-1	TGCGCCAGCACTAAAAAAGGGGCCACCCTCGCCATGGCGAACACCGGGGAGCTGTTTTTT	CASTKKGATLAMANTGELFF
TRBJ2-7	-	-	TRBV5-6	TGTGCCAGCAGCTTGAGCTCCTACGAGCAGTACTTC	CASSLSSYEQYF
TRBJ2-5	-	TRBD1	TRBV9	TGTGCCAGCAGCGGAGGAGGACAGGGGGTGGAGACCCAGTACTTC	CASSGGGQGVETQYF
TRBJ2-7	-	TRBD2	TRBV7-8	TGTGCCAGCAGCTTAGGCAGCGGGGAGACCTACGAGCAGTACTTC	CASSLGSGETYEQYF
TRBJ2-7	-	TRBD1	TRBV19	TGTGCCGCAGGGGGCGCCTACGAGCAGTACTTC	CAAGGAYEQYF
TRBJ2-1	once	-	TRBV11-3	TGTGCCAGCGTAATTAGTGGGAATGAGCAGTTCTTC	CASVISGNEQFF
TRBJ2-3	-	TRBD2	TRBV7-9	TGTGCCAGCAGCCCCTGGGAGGCGGGGGGCACAGATACGCAGTATTTT	CASSPWEAGGTDTQYF
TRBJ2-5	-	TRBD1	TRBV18	TGTGCCAGCTCACCCGAGAGACAGGGGTACCAAGAGACCCAGTACTTC	CASSPERQGYQETQYF
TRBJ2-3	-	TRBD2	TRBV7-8	TGTGCCAGCAGCTTCCCGGGACTAGGGTCCTTCACAGATACGCAGTATTTT	CASSFPGLGSFTDTQYF
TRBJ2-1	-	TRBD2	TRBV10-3	TGTGCCATCCAAACCGGGACTAGCGTGTACAATGAGCAGTTCTTC	CAIQTGTSVYNEQFF
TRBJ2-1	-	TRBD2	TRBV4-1	TGCGCCAGCAGCCCGCTAGCGGGCAGGAATGAGCAGTTCTTC	CASSPLAGRNEQFF
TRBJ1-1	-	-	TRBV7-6	TGTGCCAGCAGTTCAAGACAGTTAGAAGCTTTCTTT	CASSSRQLEAFF
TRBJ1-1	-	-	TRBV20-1	TGCAGTGCTAGTACTTTAGCTGAAGCTTTCTTT	CSASTLAEAFF
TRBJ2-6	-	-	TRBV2	TGTGCCAGCAGTGAACCCTCTGGGGCCAACGTCCTGACTTTC	CASSEPSGANVLTF
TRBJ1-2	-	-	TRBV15	TGTGCCACCAGCAGAGAGGGGATGGGTTATGGCTACACCTTC	CATSREGMGYGYTF
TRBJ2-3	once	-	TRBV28	TGTGCCAGCAGTTTAACTAAAAATACGCAGTATTTT	CASSLTKNTQYF
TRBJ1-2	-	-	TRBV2	TGTGCCAGCAGTGAAGCGCAGCGAGACAGACGCTATGGCTACACCTTC	CASSEAQRDRRYGYTF
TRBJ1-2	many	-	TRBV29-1	TGCAGCGTTGCAGGTCTCGGTGGCTACACCTTC	CSVAGLGGYTF
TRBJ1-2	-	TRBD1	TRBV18	TGTGCCAGCTCACCACCCTCGACAGGGAGCTATGGCTACACCTTC	CASSPPSTGSYGYTF
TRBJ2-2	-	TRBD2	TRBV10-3	TGTGCCATCATGGCCCCCTCTAGCGGGACGGGCACCGGGGAGCTGTTTTTT	CAIMAPSSGTGTGELFF
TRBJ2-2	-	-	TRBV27	TGTGCCAGCTCAGAACGAATATTCGGGGAGCTGTTTTTT	CASSERIFGELFF
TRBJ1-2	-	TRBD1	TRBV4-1	TGCGCCAGCAGCCAACTACAGGGGTATAACTATGGCTACACCTTC	CASSQLQGYNYGYTF
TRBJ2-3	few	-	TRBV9	TGTGCCAGCACCAAAACCGGGACTAGCACAGATACGCAGTATTTT	CASTKTGTSTDTQYF
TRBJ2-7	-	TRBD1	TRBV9	TGTGCCAGCAGCGCCTCCGGGACAGGGGGCAACGAGCAGTACTTC	CASSASGTGGNEQYF
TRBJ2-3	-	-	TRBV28	TGTGCCAGCAGTTCACTACCGGGGGATTTCACAGATACGCAGTATTTT	CASSSLPGDFTDTQYF
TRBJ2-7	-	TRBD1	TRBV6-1	TGTGCCAGCAGTGCCGGGACAGGCCCCTCCTACGAGCAGTACTTC	CASSAGTGPSYEQYF
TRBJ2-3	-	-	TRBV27	TGTGCCAGCAGTTTATCAGGGGATACGCAGTATTTT	CASSLSGDTQYF